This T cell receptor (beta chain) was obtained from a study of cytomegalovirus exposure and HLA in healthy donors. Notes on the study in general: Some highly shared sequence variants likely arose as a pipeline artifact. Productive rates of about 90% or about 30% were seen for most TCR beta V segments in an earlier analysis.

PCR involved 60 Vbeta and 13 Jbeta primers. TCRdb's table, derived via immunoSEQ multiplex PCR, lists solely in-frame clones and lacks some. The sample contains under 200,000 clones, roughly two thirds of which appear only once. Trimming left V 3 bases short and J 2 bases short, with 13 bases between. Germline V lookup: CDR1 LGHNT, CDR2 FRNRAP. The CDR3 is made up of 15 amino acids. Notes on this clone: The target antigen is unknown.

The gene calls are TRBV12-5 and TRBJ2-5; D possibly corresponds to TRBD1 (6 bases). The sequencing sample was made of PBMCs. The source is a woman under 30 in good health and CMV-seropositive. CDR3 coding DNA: TGTGCTAGTGGTTTTGGGCTGAGGGGGCAAGAGACCCAGTACTTC. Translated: CASGFGLRGQETQYF. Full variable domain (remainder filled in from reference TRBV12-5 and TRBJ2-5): DARVTQTPRHKVTEMGQEVTMRCQPILGHNTVFWYRQTMMQGLELLAYFRNRAPLDDSGMPKDRFSAEMPDATLATLKIQPSEPRDSAVYFCASGFGLRGQETQYFGPGTRLLVL.